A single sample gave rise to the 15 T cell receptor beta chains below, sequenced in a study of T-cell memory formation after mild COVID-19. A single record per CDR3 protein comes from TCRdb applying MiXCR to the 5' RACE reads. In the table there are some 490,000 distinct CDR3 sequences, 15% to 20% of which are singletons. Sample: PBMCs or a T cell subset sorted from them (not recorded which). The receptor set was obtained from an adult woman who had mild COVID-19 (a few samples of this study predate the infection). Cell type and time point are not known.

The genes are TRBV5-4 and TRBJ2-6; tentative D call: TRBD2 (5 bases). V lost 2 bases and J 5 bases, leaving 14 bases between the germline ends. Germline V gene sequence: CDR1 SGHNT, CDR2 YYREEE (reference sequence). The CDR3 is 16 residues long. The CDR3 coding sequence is TGTGCCAGCAGCTTTCAGAATCGAGGGCGGGCCAACGTCCTGACTTTC. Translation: CASSFQNRGRANVLTF.

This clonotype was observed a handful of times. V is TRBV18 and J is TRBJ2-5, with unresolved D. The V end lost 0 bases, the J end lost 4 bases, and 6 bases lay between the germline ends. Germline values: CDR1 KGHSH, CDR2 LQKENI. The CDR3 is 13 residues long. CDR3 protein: CASSPPTVETQYF. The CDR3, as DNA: TGTGCCAGCTCACCACCGACCGTAGAGACCCAGTACTTC. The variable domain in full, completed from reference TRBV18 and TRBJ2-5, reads NAGVMQNPRHLVRRRGQEARLRCSPMKGHSHVYWYRQLPEEGLKFMVYLQKENIIDESGMPKERFSAEFPKEGPSILRIQQVVRGDSAAYFCASSPPTVETQYFGPGTRLLVL.

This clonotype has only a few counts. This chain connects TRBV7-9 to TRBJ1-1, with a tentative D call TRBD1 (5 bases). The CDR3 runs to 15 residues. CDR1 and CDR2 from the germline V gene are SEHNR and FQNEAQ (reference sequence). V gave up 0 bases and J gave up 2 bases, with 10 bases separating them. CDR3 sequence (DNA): TGTGCCAGCAGCTTAGCCGGGGGTGACAACACTGAAGCTTTCTTT. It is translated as CASSLAGGDNTEAFF.

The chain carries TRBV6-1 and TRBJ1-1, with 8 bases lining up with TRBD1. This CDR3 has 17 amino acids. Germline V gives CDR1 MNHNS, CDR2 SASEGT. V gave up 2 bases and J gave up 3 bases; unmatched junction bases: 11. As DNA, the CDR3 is TGTGCCAGCAGTGAAAGACAGGGGCGCCCGCGGGACACTGAAGCTTTCTTT. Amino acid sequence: CASSERQGRPRDTEAFF.

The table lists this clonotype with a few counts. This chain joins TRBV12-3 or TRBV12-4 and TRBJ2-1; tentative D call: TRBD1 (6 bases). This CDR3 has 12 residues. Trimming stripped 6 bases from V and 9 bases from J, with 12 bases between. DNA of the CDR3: TGTGCCAGCAGAGCCTACAGGGTTGAGCAGTTCTTC. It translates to CASRAYRVEQFF.

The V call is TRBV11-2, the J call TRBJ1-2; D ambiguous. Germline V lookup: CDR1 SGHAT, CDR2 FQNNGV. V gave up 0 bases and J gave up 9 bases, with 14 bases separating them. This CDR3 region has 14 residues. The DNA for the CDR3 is TGTGCCAGCAGCTTAGAGGTTCAAGGATATAGCTACACCTTC. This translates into CASSLEVQGYSYTF.

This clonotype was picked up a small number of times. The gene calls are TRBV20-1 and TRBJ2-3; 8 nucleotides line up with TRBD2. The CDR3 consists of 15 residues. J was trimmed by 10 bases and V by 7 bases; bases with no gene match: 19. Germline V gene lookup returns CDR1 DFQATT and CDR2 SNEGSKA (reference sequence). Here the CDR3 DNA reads TGCAGTGGCAGAATGCGGGGACTAGGTCGATCGCCGCAGTATTTT. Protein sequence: CSGRMRGLGRSPQYF.

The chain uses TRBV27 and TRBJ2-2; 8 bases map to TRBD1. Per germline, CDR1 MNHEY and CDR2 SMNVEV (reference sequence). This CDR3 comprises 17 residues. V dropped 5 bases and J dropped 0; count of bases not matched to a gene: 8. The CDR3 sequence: CASSPLRQGPNTGELFF. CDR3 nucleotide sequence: TGTGCCAGCAGTCCCCTACGACAGGGGCCGAACACCGGGGAGCTGTTTTTT.

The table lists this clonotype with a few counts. The CDR3 region is CASSLTGLPETQYF. Here the CDR3 DNA reads TGTGCCAGCAGCTTAACCGGACTCCCAGAGACCCAGTACTTC. V is TRBV7-3 and J is TRBJ2-5, with D possibly TRBD2 on 5 matching bases. Germline CDR1 reads SGHTA; CDR2 reads FQGTGA. V was clipped by 0 bases and J by 4 bases, with 9 bases between them. This CDR3 contains 14 residues. Filled out from reference TRBV7-3 and TRBJ2-5, the complete variable domain reads GAGVSQTPSNKVTEKGKYVELRCDPISGHTALYWYRQSLGQGPEFLIYFQGTGAADDSGLPNDRFFAVRPEGSVSTLKIQRTERGDSAVYLCASSLTGLPETQYFGPGTRLLVL.

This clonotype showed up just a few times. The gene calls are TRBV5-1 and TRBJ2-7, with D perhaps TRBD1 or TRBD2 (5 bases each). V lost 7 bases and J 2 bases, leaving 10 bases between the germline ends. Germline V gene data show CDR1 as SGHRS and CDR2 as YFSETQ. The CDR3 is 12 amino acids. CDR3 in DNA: TGCGCCAGCCGGGACGGCACCTACGAGCAGTACTTC. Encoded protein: CASRDGTYEQYF.

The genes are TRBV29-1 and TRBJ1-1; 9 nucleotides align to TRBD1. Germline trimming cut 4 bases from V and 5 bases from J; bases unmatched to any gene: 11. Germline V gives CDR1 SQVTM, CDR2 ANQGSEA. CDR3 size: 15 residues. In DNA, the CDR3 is TGCAGCGTTGGTGACACAGGGGGCGGAAGGACTGAAGCTTTCTTT. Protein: CSVGDTGGGRTEAFF.

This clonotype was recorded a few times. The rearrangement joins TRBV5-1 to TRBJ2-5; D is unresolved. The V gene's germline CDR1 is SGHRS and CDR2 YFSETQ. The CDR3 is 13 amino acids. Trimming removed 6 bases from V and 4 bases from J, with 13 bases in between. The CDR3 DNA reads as TGCGCCAGCACCACGAACCGAGGAGAGACCCAGTACTTC. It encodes CASTTNRGETQYF.

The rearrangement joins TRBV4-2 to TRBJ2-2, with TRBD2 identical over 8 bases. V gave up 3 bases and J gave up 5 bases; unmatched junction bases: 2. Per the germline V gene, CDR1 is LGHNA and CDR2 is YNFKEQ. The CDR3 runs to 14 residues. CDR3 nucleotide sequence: TGTGCCAGCAGCCAGAGCGGGAGTACCGGGGAGCTGTTTTTT. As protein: CASSQSGSTGELFF.

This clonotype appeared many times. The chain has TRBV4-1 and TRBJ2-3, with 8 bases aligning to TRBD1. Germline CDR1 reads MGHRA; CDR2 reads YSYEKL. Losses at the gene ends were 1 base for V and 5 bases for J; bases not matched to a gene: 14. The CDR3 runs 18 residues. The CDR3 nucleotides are TGCGCCAGCAGCCAAGGTGGGGTACCCAGGGGGCTCGAAGATACGCAGTATTTT. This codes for CASSQGGVPRGLEDTQYF.

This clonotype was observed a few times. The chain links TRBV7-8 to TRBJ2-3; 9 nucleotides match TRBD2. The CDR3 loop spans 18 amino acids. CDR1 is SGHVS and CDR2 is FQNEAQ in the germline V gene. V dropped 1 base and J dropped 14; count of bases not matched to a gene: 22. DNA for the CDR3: TGTGCCAGCAGCTTAGTCCCCCCGCTAGCGGGAAAATATATCCCGGCGTATTTT. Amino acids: CASSLVPPLAGKYIPAYF.